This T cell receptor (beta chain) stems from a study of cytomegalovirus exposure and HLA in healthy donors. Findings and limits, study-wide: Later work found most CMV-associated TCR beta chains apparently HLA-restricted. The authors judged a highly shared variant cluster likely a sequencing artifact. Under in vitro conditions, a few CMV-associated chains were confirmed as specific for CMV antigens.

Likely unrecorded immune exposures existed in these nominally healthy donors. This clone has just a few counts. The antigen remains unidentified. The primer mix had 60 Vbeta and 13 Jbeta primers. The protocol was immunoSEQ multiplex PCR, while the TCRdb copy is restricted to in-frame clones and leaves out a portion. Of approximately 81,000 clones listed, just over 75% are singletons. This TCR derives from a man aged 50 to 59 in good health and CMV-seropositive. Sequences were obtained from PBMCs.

The CDR3 DNA reads TGTGCCAGCAGGGGGGCAGGCGGCACTGAAGCTTTCTTT. Translation: CASRGAGGTEAFF. The J gene is TRBJ1-1, the V gene TRBV9, with D possibly matching TRBD1 (6 bases). The CDR3 has 13 amino acids. Germline V lookup: CDR1 SGDLS, CDR2 YYNGEE. V dropped 5 bases and J dropped 4 bases, with 12 bases sitting between them.